This TCR beta chain was profiled in a study of a mutant IDH1 vaccine in newly diagnosed glioma. For the study at large: The sex distribution of treated patients was roughly 62% male and around 38% female, with a mean age of roughly 40 years. Beforehand, treatment had been radiotherapy, temozolomide, or both; the majority received both.

CDR1 and CDR2 (germline): SGDLS, YYNGEE. The CDR3 length is 16 residues. The V gene lost 0 bases and the J gene lost 4 bases, with 16 bases spanning the gap. This clone was counted only a few times. Its target is unknown. Documented time point: week 35, safety follow-up. All doses held 300 ug of mutant IDH1 20-mer peptide, with topical imiquimod. The repertoire was sequenced with immunoSEQ multiplex PCR; TCRdb's copy has only in-frame clones and lacks some. Of 50,000 to 70,000 clones listed, roughly 74% are singletons. The material was PBMCs, obtained from a glioma patient whose treatment included an IDH1 peptide vaccine. The gene calls are TRBV9 and TRBJ1-2, with D perhaps TRBD1 (5 bases). This TCR was recovered from a man in his fifties with glioma. CDR3 amino acids: CASSVERVPRAYGYTF. The CDR3 DNA reads as TGTGCCAGCAGCGTAGAAAGGGTCCCCAGGGCCTATGGCTACACCTTC.